This T cell receptor beta chain was sequenced for a study of cytomegalovirus exposure and HLA in healthy donors. PCR used 60 Vbeta primers and 13 Jbeta primers. Repertoires were generated with immunoSEQ multiplex PCR, while TCRdb's copy carries only in-frame clones and drops some. The sample consists of tens of thousands of clones, roughly three quarters of them appearing once. The CDR3 consists of 15 residues. V shed 4 bases and J 0 bases; nucleotides not matched to a gene: 3. The germline V gene encodes CDR1 SGHRS and CDR2 YFSETQ. The receptor was derived from a woman in her thirties in good health and CMV-seropositive. Sequencing was carried out using PBMCs. The chain has TRBV5-1 and TRBJ2-1; 8 nucleotides line up with TRBD2. The CDR3 coding sequence is TGCGCCAGCAGCATCGGGACTAGCTCCTACAATGAGCAGTTCTTC. This encodes CASSIGTSSYNEQFF.